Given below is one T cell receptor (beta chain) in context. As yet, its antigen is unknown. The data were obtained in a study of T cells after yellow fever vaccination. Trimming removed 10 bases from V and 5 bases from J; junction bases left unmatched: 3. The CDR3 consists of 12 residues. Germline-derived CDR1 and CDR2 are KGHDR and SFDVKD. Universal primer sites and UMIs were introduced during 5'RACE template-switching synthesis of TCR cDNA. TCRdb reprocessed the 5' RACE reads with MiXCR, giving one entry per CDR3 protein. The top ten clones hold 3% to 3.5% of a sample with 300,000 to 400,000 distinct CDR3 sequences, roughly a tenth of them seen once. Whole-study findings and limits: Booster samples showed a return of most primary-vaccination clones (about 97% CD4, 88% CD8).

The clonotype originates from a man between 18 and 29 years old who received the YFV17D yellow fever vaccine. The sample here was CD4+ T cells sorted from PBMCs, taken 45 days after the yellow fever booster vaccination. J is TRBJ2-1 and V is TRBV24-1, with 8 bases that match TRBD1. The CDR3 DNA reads TGTGCCACGACAGGGGATAACAATGAGCAGTTCTTC. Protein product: CATTGDNNEQFF.